This T cell receptor (beta chain) was recorded in a study of CD8 T cells in Susac syndrome. Study observations and caveats: As the study acknowledged, the number of individuals in its TCR sequencing and HLA analysis was relatively small.

A word on this clonotype: Antigen: not known.

V lost 2 bases, J lost 8 bases, and 18 bases stayed unmatched. Per the germline V gene, CDR1 is SGDLS and CDR2 is YYNGEE. This CDR3 is built from 18 residues. An input of 0.5 to 1 ug of RNA was subjected to reverse transcription using random hexamers. TCRdb recomputed calls from the immunoSEQ multiplex PCR reads with MiXCR, one row per CDR3 protein. The table lists 250,000 to 300,000 distinct CDR3 sequences, roughly 90% of them singletons. CD8+ and CD4+ T cells from blood underwent TCR beta sequencing, which was carried out in a high-throughput format. It was treatment-naive patients with stable or active relapsing-remitting disease who made up the multiple sclerosis controls. Through negative isolation, CD4+ and CD8+ T cells were obtained, while TEMRA cells were enriched using FACS.

The chain uses TRBV9 and TRBJ2-1, with 8 nucleotides matching TRBD2. The sequence was obtained from a human donor with multiple sclerosis. Sequenced sample: CD8+ T cells from PBMCs. The CDR3 is CASSVGDVGLAGIDEQFF. CDR3 sequence (DNA): TGTGCCAGCAGCGTGGGGGACGTTGGACTAGCAGGTATCGATGAGCAGTTCTTC.